These 6 T cell receptor beta chains originate from one sample sequenced in a study of cytomegalovirus exposure and HLA in healthy donors. The method was immunoSEQ multiplex PCR; TCRdb's version includes in-frame clones alone and lacks a portion of them. The sample has around 170,000 clones, 88% seen once. The source material was PBMCs. These receptors all come from a man aged 18 to 35 in good health and CMV-seronegative.

The chain combines TRBV9 with TRBJ1-1; D is possibly TRBD1 (6 bases). CDR3 length: 14 amino acids. CDR1 is SGDLS and CDR2 is YYNGEE in the germline V gene. The V gene lost 2 bases and the J gene lost 1 base, with 9 bases spanning the gap. CDR3 amino acids: CASSVRGGNTEAFF. The CDR3 DNA is TGTGCCAGCAGCGTCAGGGGTGGGAACACTGAAGCTTTCTTT.

The J gene is TRBJ2-1, the V gene TRBV7-2, with 10 bases identical to TRBD2. Germline V lookup: CDR1 SGHTA, CDR2 FQGNSA. The V gene end was trimmed by 5 bases and the J gene end by 14 bases; junction bases not matched to a gene: 12. This CDR3 has 14 residues. CDR3 in DNA: TGTGCCAGCAGCCTGGGGGGAGCGGGAGGGCCCAAGTTCTTC. It encodes CASSLGGAGGPKFF.

The CDR3 region has the DNA TGTGCCAGCAGCTTAGATGTCAGAACTAATGAAAAACTGTTTTTT. This translates into CASSLDVRTNEKLFF. The chain recombines TRBV7-2 with TRBJ1-4; no clear D gene. Deletions cut 1 base from V and 1 base from J, with 7 bases between. The CDR3 length is 15 residues. CDR1 SGHTA and CDR2 FQGNSA come from the germline V gene.

This chain connects TRBV11-3 to TRBJ2-7; 9 bases line up with TRBD1. V dropped 5 bases and J dropped 4; count of bases not matched to a gene: 3. CDR3 length: 13 amino acids. CDR1 and CDR2 from the germline V gene are SGHNT and YENEEA. The CDR3 DNA reads as TGTGCCAGCAGCCCGGACAGGGGATACGAGCAGTACTTC. It yields the protein CASSPDRGYEQYF.

The chain joins TRBV6-1 to TRBJ2-7; 11 bases match TRBD2. The CDR3 has 13 residues. With V trimmed by 11 bases and J by 7 bases, 10 bases remained unmatched. Per germline, CDR1 MNHNS and CDR2 SASEGT. DNA for the CDR3: TGTGCCGCAGGGACTAGCGGTGGATGGGAGCAGTACGTC. Its protein product is CAAGTSGGWEQYV.

V is TRBV29-1 and J is TRBJ2-5, with D perhaps TRBD2 (6 bases). The J call could be wrong; TRBJ2-7 is a better fit for the DNA end. The V gene's germline CDR1 is SQVTM and CDR2 ANQGSEA. CDR3 length: 12 residues. The CDR3 spells CSVVPGSYEQYF. The CDR3 DNA sequence: TGCAGCGTTGTTCCCGGGAGTTACGAGCAGTACTTC.